This T cell receptor (beta chain) was documented in a study of cytomegalovirus exposure and HLA in healthy donors. Broader study findings: By HLA locus, TCR association rates varied in a later analysis, with DRB1 showing the most and HLA-C the fewest. In an earlier analysis, most TCR beta V segments were productive about 87% or about 30% of the time.

J was trimmed by 3 bases and V by 4 bases; bases with no gene match: 2. Germline assignment: CDR1 SGHRS and CDR2 YFSETQ. This CDR3 spans 13 amino acids. PCR primers comprised 60 Vbeta and 13 Jbeta primers. Clones were sequenced by immunoSEQ multiplex PCR, and TCRdb holds only the in-frame ones, with some missing. The sample yields approximately 160,000 clones, roughly 80% seen once. With regard to this clone: Its target is unknown.

Donors sampled were nominally healthy, though unrecorded immune exposures were likely. This sequence originates from a man aged 50 to 59 in good health and CMV-seropositive. The chain combines TRBV5-1 with TRBJ2-7; 9 positions match TRBD1. The source material was PBMCs. This CDR3 reads CASSKGQGYEQYF. Written as DNA, the CDR3 is TGCGCCAGCAGCAAGGGACAGGGCTACGAGCAGTACTTC.